This T cell receptor (beta chain) was identified in a study of response to subunit inactivated influenza vaccine. Study findings and constraints: Seasonal influenza vaccination, on each occasion, was suggested by the authors to recruit few new T cells.

Using its own MiXCR run on the RT-PCR reads, TCRdb lists one record per CDR3 protein. The profile shows 500,000 to 600,000 distinct CDR3 sequences, about 11% of them singletons. Comment on this clonotype: The antigen is unknown.

V shed 1 base and J shed 7 bases, with 8 bases lying between them. The germline gives CDR1 SEHNR, CDR2 FQNEAQ (reference sequence). The CDR3 has 13 residues. Sequenced here: PBMCs from blood, sampled on the day of vaccination. This clonotype was obtained from a man between 50 and 59 years old who received an inactivated influenza vaccine. The chain couples TRBV7-9 to TRBJ2-1; TRBD2 might be the D (5 bases). The CDR3 DNA reads as TGTGCCAGCAGCTTAGTCCGGGGAAATGAGCAGTTCTTC. Protein sequence: CASSLVRGNEQFF.